Each of the 25 T cell receptor beta chains below was sequenced from the same sample in a study of OX40 agonist ivuxolimab in advanced cancers. Clones were read by immunoSEQ multiplex PCR, and TCRdb kept only the in-frame ones, dropping some. This table has several thousand clones, about 80% appearing once. Sequenced here: CD4+ or CD8+ T cells sorted from blood, sampled in a trial of the OX40 agonist ivuxolimab. These TCRs come from an adult with an advanced solid tumor such as melanoma, head and neck, liver or kidney cancer.

V usage is TRBV14 and J usage is TRBJ1-6, with D perhaps TRBD1 (6 bases). The CDR3 consists of 16 residues. Germline lookup yields CDR1 SGHDN and CDR2 FVKESK. V shed 1 base and J shed 5 bases, with 12 bases lying between them. CDR3 nucleotide sequence: TGTGCCAGCAGCCAAGTAGCCGGACAGAATAATTCACCCCTCCACTTT. Translating it yields CASSQVAGQNNSPLHF.

The chain carries TRBV5-6 and TRBJ1-1; 9 bases fit TRBD1. The CDR3 runs to 17 residues. CDR1 and CDR2 from the germline V gene are SGHDT and YYEEEE. V trimming: 4 bases; J trimming: 0 bases; junction bases outside the gene matches: 10. The CDR3 sequence: CASSPSTGGRMNTEAFF. Here the CDR3 DNA reads TGTGCCAGCAGCCCATCAACAGGGGGCCGGATGAACACTGAAGCTTTCTTT.

The rearrangement uses TRBV9 and TRBJ2-1; D may be TRBD2 (6 bases). The V end was cut by 0 bases, the J end by 0 bases, with 13 bases between. Germline loops: CDR1 SGDLS, CDR2 YYNGEE. CDR3 length: 17 amino acids. CDR3 nucleotides: TGTGCCAGCAGCGTAGCTTCGGGGGTTAGCTCCTACAATGAGCAGTTCTTC. The encoded protein is CASSVASGVSSYNEQFF.

This chain uses TRBV14 with TRBJ2-7; D call uncertain. This CDR3 comprises 12 residues. V shed 4 bases and J shed 5 bases, with 9 bases lying between them. Per germline, CDR1 SGHDN and CDR2 FVKESK. The DNA for the CDR3 is TGTGCCAGCAGCCCTATCAAAAACGAGCAGTACTTC. It specifies CASSPIKNEQYF.

The chain uses TRBV27 and TRBJ1-1, with TRBD1 matching over 7 bases. Trimming at V came to 5 bases and at J to 7 bases, leaving 10 bases not matched to a gene. This CDR3 spans 14 amino acids. The germline V gene has CDR1 MNHEY and CDR2 SMNVEV (reference sequence). In nucleotides, the CDR3 is TGTGCCAGCAGTAGAACCGGACAGGTCGATGAAGCTTTCTTT. Its protein product is CASSRTGQVDEAFF.

The chain employs TRBV19 and TRBJ1-5; 8 bases align to TRBD1. V lost 5 bases and J lost 3; bases outside the gene matches: 9. There are 16 residues in the CDR3. CDR1 and CDR2 from the germline V gene are LNHDA and SQIVND (reference sequence). The CDR3: CASSPFGTGNNQPQHF. The DNA for the CDR3 is TGTGCCAGTAGTCCCTTCGGGACAGGAAACAATCAGCCCCAGCATTTT.

The rearrangement joins TRBV7-6 to TRBJ1-1; D is unresolved. CDR3 length equals 16 residues. Germline V CDR1 and CDR2: SGHVS, FNYEAQ. V was cut by 2 bases and J by 4 bases, with 17 bases left in between. DNA for the CDR3: TGTGCCAGCAGCTTATTCGGGTCCGTGTCGGGCACTGAAGCTTTCTTT. Residues: CASSLFGSVSGTEAFF. Drawing the rest from reference TRBV7-6 and TRBJ1-1, the complete variable domain is GAGVSQSPRYKVTKRGQDVALRCDPISGHVSLYWYRQALGQGPEFLTYFNYEAQQDKSGLPNDRFSAERPEGSISTLTIQRTEQRDSAMYRCASSLFGSVSGTEAFFGQGTRLTVV.

The J gene is TRBJ2-2, the V gene TRBV4-2, with 8 bases that match TRBD1. Germline V gene data show CDR1 as LGHNA and CDR2 as YNFKEQ. The length of the CDR3 is 15 residues. V shed 0 bases, J shed 4 bases, and the junction held 1 base outside the gene matches. CDR3 in DNA: TGTGCCAGCAGCCAAGATGGACAGGGCACCGGGGAGCTGTTTTTT. Its protein is CASSQDGQGTGELFF.

The J gene is TRBJ1-3, the V gene TRBV7-9, with D hard to call. The CDR3 totals 14 residues. Germline V gene lookup returns CDR1 SEHNR and CDR2 FQNEAQ (reference sequence). The V gene lost 11 bases and the J gene lost 2 bases, with 16 bases spanning the gap. The CDR3 protein is CAALGSETGNTIYF. As DNA, the CDR3 is TGTGCCGCTTTGGGCTCCGAGACTGGAAACACCATATATTTT.

In regard to this clone: Different DNA sequences within this sample yield the same CDR3. V gene TRBV27 combines with J gene TRBJ1-4, with D maybe TRBD1 (5 bases). The CDR3 has 15 amino acids. Deletions cut 4 bases from V and 3 bases from J, with 12 bases between. Germline-derived CDR1 and CDR2 are MNHEY and SMNVEV (reference sequence). This CDR3 reads CASSWGGRPNEKLFF. The CDR3 DNA sequence: TGTGCCAGCAGTTGGGGGGGAAGACCTAATGAAAAACTGTTTTTT.

Only a few counts were recorded for this clone. The rearrangement uses TRBV4-1 and TRBJ1-6, with 8 bases fitting TRBD1. Trimming cost V 4 bases and J 7 bases; bases outside gene matches: 15. From germline, CDR1 is MGHRA and CDR2 YSYEKL. There are 18 residues in the CDR3. CDR3 amino acids: CASSPGTGRSLRNSPLHF. For the CDR3, the DNA is TGCGCCAGCAGCCCGGGGACAGGACGGAGTTTGAGGAATTCACCCCTCCACTTT.

This chain joins TRBV7-9 and TRBJ1-2; TRBD1 might be the D (6 bases). This CDR3 has 15 residues. The V gene's germline CDR1 is SEHNR and CDR2 FQNEAQ (reference sequence). V shed 0 bases and J shed 7 bases, with 15 bases lying between them. CDR3 amino acids: CASSLARGAPTGYTF. CDR3 bases: TGTGCCAGCAGCTTAGCGAGGGGGGCTCCTACTGGCTACACCTTC.

The chain has TRBV18 and TRBJ2-7; 8 positions agree with TRBD2. The J segment lost 3 bases and the V segment lost 6 bases, leaving 4 bases of the junction unmatched. Germline V gene data show CDR1 as KGHSH and CDR2 as LQKENI. The CDR3 covers 13 residues. The CDR3 DNA reads as TGTGCCAGCTCTGAGCGGGGGATCTACGAGCAGTACTTC. Translation: CASSERGIYEQYF.

The chain links TRBV7-9 to TRBJ1-2; D gene uncertain. V lost 1 base to trimming and J lost 2 bases, with 8 bases between them. Germline V gene sequence: CDR1 SEHNR, CDR2 FQNEAQ (reference sequence). The CDR3 contains 14 residues. CDR3 bases: TGTGCCAGCAGCTTAGTTACCGGAAACTATGGCTACACCTTC. Its protein product is CASSLVTGNYGYTF.

The chain couples TRBV6-1 to TRBJ1-1; D ambiguous. Germline CDR1 and CDR2: MNHNS and SASEGT. Trimming shortened V by 4 bases and J by 3 bases, and 12 bases separated the two germline ends. This CDR3 is built from 14 residues. The CDR3 sequence is CASSVEGAYTEAFF. CDR3 nucleotides: TGTGCCAGCAGTGTGGAGGGAGCTTACACTGAAGCTTTCTTT.

This clone was counted only a few times. This chain connects TRBV30 to TRBJ2-7; 8 bases map to TRBD1. The ends lost 0 bases at V and 5 bases at J; junction bases unmatched: 3. This CDR3 has 13 residues. Germline V gene sequence: CDR1 GTSNPN, CDR2 SVGIG (reference sequence). CDR3 in amino acids: CAWSVGQGNEQYF. DNA of the CDR3: TGTGCCTGGAGTGTTGGACAGGGTAACGAGCAGTACTTC.

In nucleotides, the CDR3 is TGTGCCAGCAGCTTAGGGGGTCAATTTGGCTACACCTTC. This codes for CASSLGGQFGYTF. V is TRBV7-9 and J is TRBJ1-2; no firm D call. CDR1 is SEHNR, CDR2 FQNEAQ, per germline (reference sequence). V was pared by 1 base and J by 7 bases, with 10 bases between. This CDR3 is 13 amino acids long. The entire variable domain, with the rest obtained from reference TRBV7-9 and TRBJ1-2, is as follows: DTGVSQNPRHKITKRGQNVTFRCDPISEHNRLYWYRQTLGQGPEFLTYFQNEAQLEKSRLLSDRFSAERPKGSFSTLEIQRTEQGDSAMYLCASSLGGQFGYTFGSGTRLTVV.

This clone was recorded a few times. The chain's CDR3 is CASSNLTPSYGYTF. The CDR3 DNA follows: TGTGCCAGTAGCAACCTGACACCCAGCTATGGCTACACCTTC. The V call is TRBV19, the J call TRBJ1-2; D not resolved. The V gene lost 6 bases and the J gene lost 4 bases, with 15 bases spanning the gap. Per the germline V gene, CDR1 is LNHDA and CDR2 is SQIVND (reference sequence). The CDR3 loop spans 14 amino acids. The full variable domain, with the rest looked up from reference TRBV19 and TRBJ1-2, is DGGITQSPKYLFRKEGQNVTLSCEQNLNHDAMYWYRQDPGQGLRLIYYSQIVNDFQKGDIAEGYSVSREKKESFPLTVTSAQKNPTAFYLCASSNLTPSYGYTFGSGTRLTVV.

V is TRBV29-1 and J is TRBJ1-2; D possibly corresponds to TRBD1 (6 bases). Germline CDR1 reads SQVTM; CDR2 reads ANQGSEA. The V gene lost 6 bases and the J gene lost 0 bases, with 11 bases spanning the gap. CDR3 length: 13 residues. CDR3 nucleotides: TGCAGCGTACGGGACACTTCTAACTATGGCTACACCTTC. Translating gives CSVRDTSNYGYTF. Filled out from reference TRBV29-1 and TRBJ1-2, the complete variable domain reads SAVISQKPSRDICQRGTSLTIQCQVDSQVTMMFWYRQQPGQSLTLIATANQGSEATYESGFVIDKFPISRPNLTFSTLTVSNMSPEDSSIYLCSVRDTSNYGYTFGSGTRLTVV.

The chain combines TRBV7-2 with TRBJ2-5; no clear D. In germline, CDR1 is SGHTA, CDR2 FQGNSA. The CDR3 spans 12 residues. Deletions cut 5 bases from V and 7 bases from J, with 11 bases between. Here the CDR3 reads CASSKTPGTQYF. The CDR3 DNA reads as TGTGCCAGCAGCAAAACCCCCGGGACCCAGTACTTC.

V usage is TRBV27 and J usage is TRBJ1-2, with D maybe TRBD1 (6 bases). This CDR3 comprises 14 residues. The germline gives CDR1 MNHEY, CDR2 SMNVEV (reference sequence). Trimming stripped 0 bases from V and 8 bases from J, with 13 bases between. CDR3 coding DNA: TGTGCCAGCAGTTTATCGAGGGGGGCGAACGGCTACACCTTC. Its protein is CASSLSRGANGYTF.

The V and J genes are TRBV9 and TRBJ1-2; D is unclear. Germline V gene sequence: CDR1 SGDLS, CDR2 YYNGEE. The CDR3 loop spans 13 amino acids. Trimming took 0 bases from V and 8 from J, leaving 11 bases between them. CDR3 bases: TGTGCCAGCAGCGTAGATGCAACGGGAGGCTACACCTTC. Protein sequence: CASSVDATGGYTF.

This clone was counted once. As DNA, the CDR3 is TGTGCCAGCAGCGTAGCGGGGGTGGACTACAATGAGCAGTTCTTC. It codes for CASSVAGVDYNEQFF. The chain has TRBV9 and TRBJ2-1; the D gene is possibly TRBD2 (6 bases). The germline gives CDR1 SGDLS, CDR2 YYNGEE. The ends were cut back, 0 bases at V and 3 bases at J, with 10 bases in the middle. The CDR3 totals 15 residues.

This rearrangement joins TRBV18 to TRBJ2-5; D is perhaps TRBD1 or TRBD2 (5 bases each). V lost 0 bases and J 3 bases, leaving 11 bases between the germline ends. The length of the CDR3 is 15 residues. Germline V gene lookup returns CDR1 KGHSH and CDR2 LQKENI. The CDR3 coding sequence is TGTGCCAGCTCACCACCGGTGGGACCGAAAGAGACCCAGTACTTC. Translating gives CASSPPVGPKETQYF.

The chain links TRBV7-9 to TRBJ2-1; 8 positions agree with TRBD2. This CDR3 contains 15 residues. J lost 5 bases, V lost 5 bases, and 8 bases had no gene match. CDR1 SEHNR and CDR2 FQNEAQ come from the germline V gene (reference sequence). CDR3 nucleotides: TGTGCCAGCAGCCGGGGACTAGAGGGCCACAATGAGCAGTTCTTC. This translates into CASSRGLEGHNEQFF.